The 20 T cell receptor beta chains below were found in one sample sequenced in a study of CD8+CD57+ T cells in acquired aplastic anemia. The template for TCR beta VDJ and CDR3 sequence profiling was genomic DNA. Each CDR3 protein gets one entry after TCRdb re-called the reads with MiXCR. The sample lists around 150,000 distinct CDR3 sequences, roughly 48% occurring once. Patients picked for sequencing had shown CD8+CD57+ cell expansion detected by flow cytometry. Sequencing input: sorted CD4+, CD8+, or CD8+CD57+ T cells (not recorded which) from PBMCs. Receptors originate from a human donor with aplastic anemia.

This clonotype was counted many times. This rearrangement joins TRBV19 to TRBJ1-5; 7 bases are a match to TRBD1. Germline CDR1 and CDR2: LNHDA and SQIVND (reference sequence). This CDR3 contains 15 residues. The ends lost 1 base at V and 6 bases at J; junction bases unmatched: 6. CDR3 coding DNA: TGTGCCAGTAGTATAGTGGAGGGGGCAGCTCAGCCCCAGCATTTT. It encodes CASSIVEGAAQPQHF. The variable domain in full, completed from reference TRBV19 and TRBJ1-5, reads DGGITQSPKYLFRKEGQNVTLSCEQNLNHDAMYWYRQDPGQGLRLIYYSQIVNDFQKGDIAEGYSVSREKKESFPLTVTSAQKNPTAFYLCASSIVEGAAQPQHFGDGTRLSIL.

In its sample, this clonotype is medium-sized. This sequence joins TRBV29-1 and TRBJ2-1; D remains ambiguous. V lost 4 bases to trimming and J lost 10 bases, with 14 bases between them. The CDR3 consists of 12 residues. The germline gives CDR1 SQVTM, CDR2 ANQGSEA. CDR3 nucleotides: TGCAGCGTTGCACTACCCGTGGGGGAGCAGTTCTTC. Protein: CSVALPVGEQFF.

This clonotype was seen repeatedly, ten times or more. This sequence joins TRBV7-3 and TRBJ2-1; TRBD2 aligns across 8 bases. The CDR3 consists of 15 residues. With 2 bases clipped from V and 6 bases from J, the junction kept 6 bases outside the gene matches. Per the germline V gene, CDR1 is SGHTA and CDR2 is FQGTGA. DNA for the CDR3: TGTGCCAGCAGCTTAGAGCCGGGAGGGCCCAATGAGCAGTTCTTC. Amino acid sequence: CASSLEPGGPNEQFF. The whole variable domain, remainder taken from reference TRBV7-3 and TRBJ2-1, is GAGVSQTPSNKVTEKGKYVELRCDPISGHTALYWYRQSLGQGPEFLIYFQGTGAADDSGLPNDRFFAVRPEGSVSTLKIQRTERGDSAVYLCASSLEPGGPNEQFFGPGTRLTVL.

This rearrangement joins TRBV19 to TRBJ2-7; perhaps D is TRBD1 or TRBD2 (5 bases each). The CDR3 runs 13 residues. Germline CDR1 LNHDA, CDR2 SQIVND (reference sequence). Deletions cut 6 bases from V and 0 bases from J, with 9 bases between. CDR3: CASSQGPSYEQYF. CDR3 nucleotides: TGTGCCAGTAGCCAGGGACCCTCCTACGAGCAGTACTTC.

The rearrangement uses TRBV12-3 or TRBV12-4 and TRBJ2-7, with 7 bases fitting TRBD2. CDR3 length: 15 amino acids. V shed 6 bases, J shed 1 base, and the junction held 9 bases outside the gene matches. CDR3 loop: CASRGRGKASYEQYF. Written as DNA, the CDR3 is TGTGCCAGCAGGGGGCGGGGGAAGGCTTCCTACGAGCAGTACTTC.

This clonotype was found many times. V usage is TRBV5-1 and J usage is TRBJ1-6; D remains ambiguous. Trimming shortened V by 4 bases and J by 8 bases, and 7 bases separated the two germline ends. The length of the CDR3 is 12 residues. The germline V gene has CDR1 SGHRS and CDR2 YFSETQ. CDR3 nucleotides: TGCGCCAGCAGCCCGTCCGATTCACCCCTCCACTTT. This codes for CASSPSDSPLHF.

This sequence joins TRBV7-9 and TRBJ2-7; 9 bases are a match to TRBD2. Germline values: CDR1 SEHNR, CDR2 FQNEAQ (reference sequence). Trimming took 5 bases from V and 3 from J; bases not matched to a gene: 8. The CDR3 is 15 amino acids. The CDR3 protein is CASSPYSGSIYEQYF. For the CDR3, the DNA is TGTGCCAGCAGCCCGTATAGCGGGAGCATCTACGAGCAGTACTTC.

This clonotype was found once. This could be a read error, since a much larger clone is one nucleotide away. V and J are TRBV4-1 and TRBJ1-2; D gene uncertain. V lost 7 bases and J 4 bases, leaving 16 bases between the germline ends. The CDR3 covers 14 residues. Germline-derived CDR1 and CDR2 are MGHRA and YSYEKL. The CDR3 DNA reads TGCGCCAGCAACCGAGAAGACGGCCTCTATGGCTACACCTTC. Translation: CASNREDGLYGYTF.

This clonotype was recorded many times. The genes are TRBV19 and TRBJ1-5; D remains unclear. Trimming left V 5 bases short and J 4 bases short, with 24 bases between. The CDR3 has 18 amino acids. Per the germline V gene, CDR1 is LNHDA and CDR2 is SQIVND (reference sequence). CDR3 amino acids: CASSSPPSVGRGNQPQHF. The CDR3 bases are TGTGCCAGTAGTTCACCTCCCTCGGTGGGCAGAGGGAATCAGCCCCAGCATTTT.

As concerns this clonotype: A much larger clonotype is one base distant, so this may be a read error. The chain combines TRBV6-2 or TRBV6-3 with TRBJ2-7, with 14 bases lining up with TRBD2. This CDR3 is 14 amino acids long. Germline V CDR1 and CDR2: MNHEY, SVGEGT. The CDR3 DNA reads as TGTGCCAGCAGGGGACTAGCGGGAGTCGGGGAGCCGTACTTC. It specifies CASRGLAGVGEPYF.

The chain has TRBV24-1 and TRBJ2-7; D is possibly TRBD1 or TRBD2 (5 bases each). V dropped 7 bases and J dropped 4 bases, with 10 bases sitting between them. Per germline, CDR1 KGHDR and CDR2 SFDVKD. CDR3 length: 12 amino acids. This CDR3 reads CATRGTAYEQYF. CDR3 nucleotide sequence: TGTGCCACCAGAGGGACCGCATACGAGCAGTACTTC.

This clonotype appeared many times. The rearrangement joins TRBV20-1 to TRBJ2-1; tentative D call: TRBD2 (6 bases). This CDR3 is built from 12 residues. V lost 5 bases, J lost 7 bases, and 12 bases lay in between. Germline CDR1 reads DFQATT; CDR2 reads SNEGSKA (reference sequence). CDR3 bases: TGCAGTGCTCGGGGGATTCTGAATGAGCAGTTCTTC. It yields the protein CSARGILNEQFF.

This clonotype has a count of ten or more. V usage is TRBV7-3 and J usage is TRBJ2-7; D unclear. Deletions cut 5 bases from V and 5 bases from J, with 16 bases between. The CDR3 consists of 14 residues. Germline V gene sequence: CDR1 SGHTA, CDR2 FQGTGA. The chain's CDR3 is CASSPSALSDEQYF. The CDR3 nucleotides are TGTGCCAGCAGCCCATCCGCTTTATCAGACGAGCAGTACTTC.

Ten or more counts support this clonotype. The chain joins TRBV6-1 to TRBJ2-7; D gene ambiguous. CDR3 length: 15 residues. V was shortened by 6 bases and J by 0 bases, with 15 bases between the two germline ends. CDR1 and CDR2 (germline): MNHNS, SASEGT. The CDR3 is CASSPRIGRSYEQYF. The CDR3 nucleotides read TGTGCCAGCAGCCCGAGGATAGGTCGCTCCTACGAGCAGTACTTC.

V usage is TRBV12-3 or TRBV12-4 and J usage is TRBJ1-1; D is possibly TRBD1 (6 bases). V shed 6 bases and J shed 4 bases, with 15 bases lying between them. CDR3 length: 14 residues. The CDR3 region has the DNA TGTGCCAGCAGATTGACGGGGGCCCCCACTGAAGCTTTCTTT. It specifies CASRLTGAPTEAFF.

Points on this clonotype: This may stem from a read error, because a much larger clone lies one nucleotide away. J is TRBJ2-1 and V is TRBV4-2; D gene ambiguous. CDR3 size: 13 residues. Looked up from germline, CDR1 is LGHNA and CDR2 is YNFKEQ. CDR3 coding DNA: TGTGCCAGCGGCCAGTCGCCTGGGGATGAGCAGTTCTTC. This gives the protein CASGQSPGDEQFF.

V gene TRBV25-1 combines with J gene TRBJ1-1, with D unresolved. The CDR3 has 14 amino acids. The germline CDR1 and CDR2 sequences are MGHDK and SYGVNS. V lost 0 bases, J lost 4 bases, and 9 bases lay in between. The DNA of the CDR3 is TGTGCCAGCAGTGAATATTATGTGACCACTGAAGCTTTCTTT. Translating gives CASSEYYVTTEAFF.

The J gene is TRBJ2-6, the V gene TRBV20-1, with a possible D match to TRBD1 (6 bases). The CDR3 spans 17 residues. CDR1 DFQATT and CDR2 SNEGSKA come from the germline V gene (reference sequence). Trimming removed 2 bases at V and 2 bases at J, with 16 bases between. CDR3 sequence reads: CSARITGNLAGANVLTF. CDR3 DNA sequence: TGCAGTGCTAGAATCACAGGGAACTTGGCTGGGGCCAACGTCCTGACTTTC.

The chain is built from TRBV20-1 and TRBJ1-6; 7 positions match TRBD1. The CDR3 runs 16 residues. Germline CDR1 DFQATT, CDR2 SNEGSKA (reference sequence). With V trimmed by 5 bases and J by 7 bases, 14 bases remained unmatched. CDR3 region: CSAFTAGTVLNSPLHF. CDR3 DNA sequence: TGCAGTGCTTTTACCGCCGGGACAGTATTAAATTCACCCCTCCACTTT.

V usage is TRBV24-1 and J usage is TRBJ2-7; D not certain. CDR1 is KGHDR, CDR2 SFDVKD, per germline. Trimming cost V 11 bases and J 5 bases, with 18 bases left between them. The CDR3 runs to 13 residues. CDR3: CAIGGIEVDEQYF. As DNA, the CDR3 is TGTGCCATCGGCGGTATAGAGGTGGACGAGCAGTACTTC.